One sample yielded the 7 T cell receptor beta chains listed below, sequenced in a study of T cells in Graves' hyperthyroidism and ophthalmopathy. Amplification of TCR beta CDR3 regions was performed using RNA transcripts as template. Primed by the HTBI set, a first-round RT-PCR was run on the TCR CDR3. TCRdb re-derived calls from the multiplex PCR reads in MiXCR, one entry per CDR3 protein. The sample consists of some 400,000 distinct CDR3 sequences, less than 15% of them appearing once. Material: blood. These receptors were obtained from a man younger than 40 with Graves' hyperthyroidism that later progressed to Graves' ophthalmopathy.

This clonotype was counted ten times or more. This chain joins TRBV7-9 and TRBJ2-7, with 8 bases identical to TRBD1. V shed 5 bases and J 5 bases; nucleotides not matched to a gene: 8. The CDR3 spans 14 residues. In germline, CDR1 is SEHNR, CDR2 FQNEAQ (reference sequence). The CDR3 here is CASSRTGKLDEQYF. The CDR3 DNA reads TGTGCCAGCAGCCGGACAGGGAAGCTGGACGAGCAGTACTTC.

This clonotype has a handful of counts. The rearrangement joins TRBV20-1 to TRBJ2-5; D not resolved. Germline-derived CDR1 and CDR2 are DFQATT and SNEGSKA (reference sequence). The CDR3 length is 12 residues. The DNA of the CDR3 is TGCAGGCTCATTTCATGCCAAGAGACCCAGTACTTC. Translation: CRLISCQETQYF.

This clonotype was counted only a few times. The V call is TRBV5-1, the J call TRBJ1-2; D possibly corresponds to TRBD1 (5 bases). This CDR3 spans 15 amino acids. Germline assignment: CDR1 SGHRS and CDR2 YFSETQ. V was pared by 0 bases and J by 8 bases, with 17 bases between. CDR3 protein: CASSLEGYRFEGYTF. The CDR3, as DNA: TGCGCCAGCAGCTTGGAAGGTTACAGGTTCGAGGGCTACACCTTC. The variable domain in full, completed from reference TRBV5-1 and TRBJ1-2, reads KAGVTQTPRYLIKTRGQQVTLSCSPISGHRSVSWYQQTPGQGLQFLFEYFSETQRNKGNFPGRFSGRQFSNSRSEMNVSTLELGDSALYLCASSLEGYRFEGYTFGSGTRLTVV.

Of note for this clonotype: Just one base apart from a much larger clone, this may be a read error. This likely comes from a read error, as the CDR3 has no conserved phenylalanine or tryptophan at its end. The chain is built from TRBV27 and TRBJ1-5, with D hard to call. The germline V and J ends were trimmed by 6 bases and 5 bases, with 14 bases remaining between them. Germline CDR1 and CDR2: MNHEY and SMNVEV (reference sequence). This CDR3 spans 14 amino acids. This CDR3 reads CASRTFLGDQPQHL. The CDR3 nucleotides read TGTGCCAGCAGAACATTTCTCGGGGATCAGCCCCAGCATCTT.

This clonotype has at least ten counts. The rearrangement links TRBV28 to TRBJ2-7, with D hard to call. The CDR3 sequence is 15 residues long. Trimming took off 2 bases at V and 2 bases at J, with 13 bases between the two ends. Germline assignment: CDR1 MDHEN and CDR2 SYDVKM. The CDR3 DNA reads as TGTGCCAGCAGTTTAGACCCGGGCCTAACCTACGAGCAGTACTTC. This sequence encodes CASSLDPGLTYEQYF.

Ten or more counts support this clonotype. The V call is TRBV7-9, the J call TRBJ2-7; no definite D call. This CDR3 contains 13 residues. Germline CDR1 and CDR2: SEHNR and FQNEAQ (reference sequence). The V gene lost 1 base and the J gene lost 2 bases, with 6 bases spanning the gap. The CDR3: CASSLERAYEQYF. In DNA form, the CDR3 reads TGTGCCAGCAGCTTAGAGAGAGCCTACGAGCAGTACTTC.

The V and J genes are TRBV2 and TRBJ2-7; D is perhaps TRBD1 (6 bases). V was trimmed by 2 bases and J by 6 bases, leaving 17 bases between them. Germline V gene data show CDR1 as SNHLY and CDR2 as FYNNEI. CDR3 size: 15 residues. CDR3 sequence (DNA): TGTGCCAGCAGTGAATTGGAACTACAGGGAGCCGAGCAGTACTTC. Its protein product is CASSELELQGAEQYF.